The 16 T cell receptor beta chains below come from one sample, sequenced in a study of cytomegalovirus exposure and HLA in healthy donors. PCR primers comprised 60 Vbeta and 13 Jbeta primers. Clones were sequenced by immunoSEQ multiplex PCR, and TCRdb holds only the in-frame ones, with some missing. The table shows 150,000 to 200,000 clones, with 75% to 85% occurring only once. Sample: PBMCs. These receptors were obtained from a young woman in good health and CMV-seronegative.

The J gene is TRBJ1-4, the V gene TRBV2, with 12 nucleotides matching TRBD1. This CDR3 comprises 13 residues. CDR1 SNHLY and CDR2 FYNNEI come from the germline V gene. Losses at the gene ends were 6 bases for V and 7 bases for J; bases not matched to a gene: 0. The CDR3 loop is CASRGQGAEKLFF. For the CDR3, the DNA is TGTGCCAGCAGGGGACAGGGGGCTGAAAAACTGTTTTTT.

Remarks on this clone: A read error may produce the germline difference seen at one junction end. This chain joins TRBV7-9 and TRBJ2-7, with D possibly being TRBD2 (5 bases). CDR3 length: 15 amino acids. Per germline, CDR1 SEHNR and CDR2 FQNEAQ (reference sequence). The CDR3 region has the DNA TGTTCCAGCAGCCAAAGCGGCTTGTACTCCTACGAGCAGTACTTC. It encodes CSSSQSGLYSYEQYF.

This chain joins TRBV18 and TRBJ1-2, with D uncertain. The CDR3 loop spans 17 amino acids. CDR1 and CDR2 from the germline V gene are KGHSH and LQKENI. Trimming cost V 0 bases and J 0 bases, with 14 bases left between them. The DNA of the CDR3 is TGTGCCAGCTCACCACCGAGCACCCCGGAGTCTAACTATGGCTACACCTTC. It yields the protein CASSPPSTPESNYGYTF.

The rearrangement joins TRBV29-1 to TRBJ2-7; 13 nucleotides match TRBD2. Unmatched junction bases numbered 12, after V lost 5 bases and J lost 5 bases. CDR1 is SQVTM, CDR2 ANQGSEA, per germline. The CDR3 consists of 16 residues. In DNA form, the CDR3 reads TGCAGCGTTAAAGGAGGACTAGCGGGAGCAGTGGACGAGCAGTACTTC. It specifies CSVKGGLAGAVDEQYF.

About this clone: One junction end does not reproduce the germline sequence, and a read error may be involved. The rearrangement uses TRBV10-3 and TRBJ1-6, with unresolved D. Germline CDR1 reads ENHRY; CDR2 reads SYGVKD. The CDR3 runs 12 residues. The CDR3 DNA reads TGTACCATCGGCCAGGTCAATTCACCCCTCCACTTT. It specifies CTIGQVNSPLHF.

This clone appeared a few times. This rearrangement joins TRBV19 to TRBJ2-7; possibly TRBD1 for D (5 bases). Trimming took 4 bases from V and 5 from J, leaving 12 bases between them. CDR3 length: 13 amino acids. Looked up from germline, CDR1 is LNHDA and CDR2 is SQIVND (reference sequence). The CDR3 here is CASSRDLDNEQYF. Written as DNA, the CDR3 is TGTGCCAGTAGTAGGGATTTGGACAACGAGCAGTACTTC.

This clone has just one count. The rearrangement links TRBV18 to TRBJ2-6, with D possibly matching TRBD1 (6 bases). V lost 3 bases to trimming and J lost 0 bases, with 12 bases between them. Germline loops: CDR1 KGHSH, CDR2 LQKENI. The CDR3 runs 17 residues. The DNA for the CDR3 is TGTGCCAGCTCACCGAGGGACATCATCTCTGGGGCCAACGTCCTGACTTTC. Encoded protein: CASSPRDIISGANVLTF.

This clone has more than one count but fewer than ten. In DNA, the CDR3 is TGCGCCAGCAGCTTGGCCCAAATCCGGACAGATCAATCCTACGAGCAGTACTTC. Its translation is CASSLAQIRTDQSYEQYF. J is TRBJ2-7 and V is TRBV5-1; possible D gene TRBD1, 6 bases. V was pared by 0 bases and J by 1 base, with 20 bases between. The CDR3 extends over 18 amino acids. Germline V gene lookup returns CDR1 SGHRS and CDR2 YFSETQ.

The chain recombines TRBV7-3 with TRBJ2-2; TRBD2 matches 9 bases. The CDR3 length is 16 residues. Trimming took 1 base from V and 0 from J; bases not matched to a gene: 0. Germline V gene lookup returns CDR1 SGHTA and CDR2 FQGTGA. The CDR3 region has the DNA TGTGCCAGCAGCTTAAGCGGGAGGGCGAACACCGGGGAGCTGTTTTTT. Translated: CASSLSGRANTGELFF.

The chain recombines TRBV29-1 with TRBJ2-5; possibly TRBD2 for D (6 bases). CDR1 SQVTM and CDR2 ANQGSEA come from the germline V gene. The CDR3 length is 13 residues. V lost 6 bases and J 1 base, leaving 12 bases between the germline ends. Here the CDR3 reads CSVEGGSQETQYF. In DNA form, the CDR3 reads TGCAGCGTGGAGGGCGGATCCCAAGAGACCCAGTACTTC.

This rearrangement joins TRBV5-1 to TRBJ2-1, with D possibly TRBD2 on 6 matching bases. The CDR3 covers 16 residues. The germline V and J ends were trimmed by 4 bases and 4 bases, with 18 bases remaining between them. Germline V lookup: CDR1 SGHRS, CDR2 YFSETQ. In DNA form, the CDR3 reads TGCGCCAGCAGCCAGATTCAGACTAGTCTGTACAATGAGCAGTTCTTC. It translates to CASSQIQTSLYNEQFF. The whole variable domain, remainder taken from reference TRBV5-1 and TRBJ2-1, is KAGVTQTPRYLIKTRGQQVTLSCSPISGHRSVSWYQQTPGQGLQFLFEYFSETQRNKGNFPGRFSGRQFSNSRSEMNVSTLELGDSALYLCASSQIQTSLYNEQFFGPGTRLTVL.

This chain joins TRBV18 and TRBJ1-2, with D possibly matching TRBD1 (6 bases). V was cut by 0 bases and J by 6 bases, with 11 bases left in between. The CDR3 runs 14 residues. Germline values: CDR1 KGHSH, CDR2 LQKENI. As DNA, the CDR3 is TGTGCCAGCTCACCACCGGGCAGGGGAGATGGCTACACCTTC. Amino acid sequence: CASSPPGRGDGYTF.

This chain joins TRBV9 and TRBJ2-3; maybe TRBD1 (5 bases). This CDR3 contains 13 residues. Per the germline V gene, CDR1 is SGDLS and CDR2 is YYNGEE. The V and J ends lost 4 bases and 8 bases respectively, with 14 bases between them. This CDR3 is CASSPSVRGTQYF. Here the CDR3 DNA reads TGTGCCAGCAGCCCCTCGGTAAGGGGTACGCAGTATTTT.

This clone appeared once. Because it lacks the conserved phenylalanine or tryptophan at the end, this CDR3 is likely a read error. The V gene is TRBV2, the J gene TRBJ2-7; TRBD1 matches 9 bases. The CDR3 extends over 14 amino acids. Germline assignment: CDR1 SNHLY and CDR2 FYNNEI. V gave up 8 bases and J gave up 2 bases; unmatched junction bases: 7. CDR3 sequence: CASQAYRGPYEQYL. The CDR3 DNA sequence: TGTGCCAGCCAAGCTTACAGGGGGCCCTACGAGCAGTACCTC.

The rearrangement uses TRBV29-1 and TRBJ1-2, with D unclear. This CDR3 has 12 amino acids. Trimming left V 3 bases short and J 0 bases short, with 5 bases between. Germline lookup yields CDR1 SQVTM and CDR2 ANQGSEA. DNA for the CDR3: TGCAGCGTTGATTCTACTAACTATGGCTACACCTTC. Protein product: CSVDSTNYGYTF.

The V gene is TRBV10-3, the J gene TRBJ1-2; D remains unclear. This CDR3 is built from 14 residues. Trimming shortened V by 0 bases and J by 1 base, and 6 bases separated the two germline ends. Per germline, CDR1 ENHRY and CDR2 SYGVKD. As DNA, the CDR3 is TGTGCCATCAGTGAGTCGAACAGTAACTATGGCTACACCTTC. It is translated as CAISESNSNYGYTF.